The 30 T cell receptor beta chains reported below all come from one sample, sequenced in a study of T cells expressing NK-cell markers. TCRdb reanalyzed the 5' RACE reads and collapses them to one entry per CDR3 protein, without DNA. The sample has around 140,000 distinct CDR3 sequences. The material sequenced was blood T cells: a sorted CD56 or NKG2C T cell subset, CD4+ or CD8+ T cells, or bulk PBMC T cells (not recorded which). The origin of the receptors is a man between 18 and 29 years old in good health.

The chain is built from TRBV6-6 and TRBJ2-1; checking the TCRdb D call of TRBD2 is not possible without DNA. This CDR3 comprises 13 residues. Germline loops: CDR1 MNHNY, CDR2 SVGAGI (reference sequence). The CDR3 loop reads CASEAGDYNEQFF.

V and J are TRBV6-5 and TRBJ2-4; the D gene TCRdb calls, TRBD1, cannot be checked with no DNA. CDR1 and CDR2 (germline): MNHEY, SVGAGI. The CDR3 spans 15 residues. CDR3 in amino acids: CASSYSRGARGSLYF.

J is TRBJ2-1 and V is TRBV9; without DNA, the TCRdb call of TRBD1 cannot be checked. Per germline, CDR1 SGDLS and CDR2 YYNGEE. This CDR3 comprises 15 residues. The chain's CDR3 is CASSVGTFSYNEQFF.

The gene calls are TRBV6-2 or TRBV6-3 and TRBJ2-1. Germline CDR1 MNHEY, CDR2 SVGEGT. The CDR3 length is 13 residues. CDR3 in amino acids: CASSLTDSNEQFF.

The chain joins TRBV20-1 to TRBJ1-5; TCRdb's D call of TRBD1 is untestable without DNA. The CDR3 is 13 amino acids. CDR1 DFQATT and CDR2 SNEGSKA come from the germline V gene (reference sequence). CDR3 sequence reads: CSAPRDSNQPQHF.

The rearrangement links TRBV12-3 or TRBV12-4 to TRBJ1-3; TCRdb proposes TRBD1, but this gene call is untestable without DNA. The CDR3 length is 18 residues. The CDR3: CASNTSPNREENGNTIYF.

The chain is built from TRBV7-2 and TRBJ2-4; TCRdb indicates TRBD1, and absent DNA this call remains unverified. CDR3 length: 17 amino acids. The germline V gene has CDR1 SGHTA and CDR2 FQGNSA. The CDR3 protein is CASSSPLGRGLENIQYF.

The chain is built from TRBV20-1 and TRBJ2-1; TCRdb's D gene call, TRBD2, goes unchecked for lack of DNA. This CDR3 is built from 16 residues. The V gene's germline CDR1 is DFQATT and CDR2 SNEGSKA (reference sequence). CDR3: CSARDRGPSSYNEQFF.

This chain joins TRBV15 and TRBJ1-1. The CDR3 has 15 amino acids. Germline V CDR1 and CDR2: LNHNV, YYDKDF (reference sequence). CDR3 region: CATSRDRLLNTEAFF. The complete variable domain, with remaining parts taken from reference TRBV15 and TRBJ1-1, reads DAMVIQNPRYQVTQFGKPVTLSCSQTLNHNVMYWYQQKSSQAPKLLFHYYDKDFNNEADTPDNFQSRRPNTSFCFLDIRSPGLGDTAMYLCATSRDRLLNTEAFFGQGTRLTVV.

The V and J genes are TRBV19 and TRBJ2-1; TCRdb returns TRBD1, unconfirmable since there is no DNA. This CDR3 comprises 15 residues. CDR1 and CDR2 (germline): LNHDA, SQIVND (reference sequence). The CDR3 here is CASSITGFVLNEQFF.

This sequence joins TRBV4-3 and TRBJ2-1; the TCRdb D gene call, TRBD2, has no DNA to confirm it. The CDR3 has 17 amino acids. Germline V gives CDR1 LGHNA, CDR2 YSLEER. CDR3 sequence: CASSQDRGRHSYNEQFF.

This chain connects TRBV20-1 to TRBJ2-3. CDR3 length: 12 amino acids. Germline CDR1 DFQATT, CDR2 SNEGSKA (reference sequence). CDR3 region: CSASSGADTQYF.

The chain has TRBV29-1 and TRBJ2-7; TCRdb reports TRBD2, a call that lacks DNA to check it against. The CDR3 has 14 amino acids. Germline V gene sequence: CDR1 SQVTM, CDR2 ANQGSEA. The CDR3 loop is CSVELAGVEYEQYF.

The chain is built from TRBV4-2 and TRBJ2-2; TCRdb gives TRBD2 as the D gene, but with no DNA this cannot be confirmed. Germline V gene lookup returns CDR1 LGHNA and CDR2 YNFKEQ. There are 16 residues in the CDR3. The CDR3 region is CASSREQREDTGELFF.

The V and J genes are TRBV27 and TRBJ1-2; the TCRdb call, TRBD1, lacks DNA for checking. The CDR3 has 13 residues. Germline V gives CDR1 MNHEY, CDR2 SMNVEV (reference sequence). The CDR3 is CASRGRGSDGYTF.

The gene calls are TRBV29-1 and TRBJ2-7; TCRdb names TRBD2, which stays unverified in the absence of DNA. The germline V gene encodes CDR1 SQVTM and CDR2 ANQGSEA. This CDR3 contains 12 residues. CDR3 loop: CSVHSQGGEQYF.

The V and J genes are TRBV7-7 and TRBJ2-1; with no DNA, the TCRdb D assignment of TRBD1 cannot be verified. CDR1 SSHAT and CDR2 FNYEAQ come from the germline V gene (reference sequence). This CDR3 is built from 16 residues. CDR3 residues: CASSLKPGLMYNEQFF.

CDR3 protein: CASSQDTGAQQNGYTF. V gene TRBV4-3 combines with J gene TRBJ1-2; TCRdb reports TRBD1, a call that lacks DNA to check it against. Germline V CDR1 and CDR2: LGHNA, YSLEER. The CDR3 runs 16 residues.

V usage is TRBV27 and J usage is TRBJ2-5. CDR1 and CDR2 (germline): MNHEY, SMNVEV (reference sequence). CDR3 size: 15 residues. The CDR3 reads CASSSSSGFMGSQYF.

The CDR3 here is CAWTYLVNTEAFF. The gene calls are TRBV30 and TRBJ1-1. Per the germline V gene, CDR1 is GTSNPN and CDR2 is SVGIG (reference sequence). The CDR3 contains 13 residues.

This CDR3 is CSASNVGEQFF. The chain combines TRBV20-1 with TRBJ2-1. Germline V gene data show CDR1 as DFQATT and CDR2 as SNEGSKA (reference sequence). The CDR3 extends over 11 amino acids.

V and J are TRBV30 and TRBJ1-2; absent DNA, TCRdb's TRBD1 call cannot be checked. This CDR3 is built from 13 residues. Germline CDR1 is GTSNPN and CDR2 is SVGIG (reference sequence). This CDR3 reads CAWSAGARYGYTF.

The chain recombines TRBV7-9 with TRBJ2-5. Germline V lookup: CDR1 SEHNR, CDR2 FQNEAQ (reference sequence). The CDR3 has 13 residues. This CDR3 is CASSLNGAETQYF.

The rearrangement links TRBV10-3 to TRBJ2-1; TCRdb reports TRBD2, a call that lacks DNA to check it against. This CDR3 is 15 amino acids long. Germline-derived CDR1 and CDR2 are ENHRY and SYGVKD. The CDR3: CAISELLAGDNEQFF.

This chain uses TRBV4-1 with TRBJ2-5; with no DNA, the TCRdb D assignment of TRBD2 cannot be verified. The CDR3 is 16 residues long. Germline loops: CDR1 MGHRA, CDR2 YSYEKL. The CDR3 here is CASSPGTSAILETQYF.

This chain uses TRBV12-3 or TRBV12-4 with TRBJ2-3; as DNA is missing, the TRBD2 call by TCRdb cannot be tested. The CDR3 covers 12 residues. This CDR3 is CASGKASDTQYF.

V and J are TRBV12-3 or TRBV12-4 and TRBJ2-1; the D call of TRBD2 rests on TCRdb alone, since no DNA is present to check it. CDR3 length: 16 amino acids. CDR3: CASSLWGGGPRNEQFF.

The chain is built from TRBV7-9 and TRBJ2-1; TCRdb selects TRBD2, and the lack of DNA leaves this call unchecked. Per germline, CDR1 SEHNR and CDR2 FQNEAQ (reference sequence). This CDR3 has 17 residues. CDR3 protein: CASSFPTSASSYNEQFF. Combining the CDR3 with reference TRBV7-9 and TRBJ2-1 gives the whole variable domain DTGVSQNPRHKITKRGQNVTFRCDPISEHNRLYWYRQTLGQGPEFLTYFQNEAQLEKSRLLSDRFSAERPKGSFSTLEIQRTEQGDSAMYLCASSFPTSASSYNEQFFGPGTRLTVL.

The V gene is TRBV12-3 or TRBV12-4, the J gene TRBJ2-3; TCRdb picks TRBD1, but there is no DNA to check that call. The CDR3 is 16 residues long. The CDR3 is CASSPPRGDSTDTQYF.

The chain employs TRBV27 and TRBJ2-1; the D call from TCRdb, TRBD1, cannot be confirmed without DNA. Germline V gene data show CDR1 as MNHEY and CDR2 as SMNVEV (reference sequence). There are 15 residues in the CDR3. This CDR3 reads CASKLGQFGNNEQFF.